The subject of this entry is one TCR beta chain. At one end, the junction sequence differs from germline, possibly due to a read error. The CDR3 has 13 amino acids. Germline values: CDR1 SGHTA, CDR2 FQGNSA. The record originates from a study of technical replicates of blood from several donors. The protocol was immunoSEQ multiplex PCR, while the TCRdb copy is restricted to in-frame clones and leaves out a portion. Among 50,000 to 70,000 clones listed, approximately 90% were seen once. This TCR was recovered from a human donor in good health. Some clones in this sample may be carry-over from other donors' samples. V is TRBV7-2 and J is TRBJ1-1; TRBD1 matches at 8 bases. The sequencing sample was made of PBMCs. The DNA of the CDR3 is TGTGCCAGCAGGTTAGGGACAGGCACTGAAGCTTTCTTT. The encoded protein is CASRLGTGTEAFF.